This T cell receptor (beta chain) was observed in a study of metastatic and nonmetastatic thyroid tumors. Study-wide background: Across blood and tumor or nodule tissue, repertoires from malignant and benign thyroid patients were compared with one another.

Under the authors' procedure: The study built a papillary thyroid cancer distant-metastasis classifier from CDR3 differences across clinicopathological groups. TCRdb re-called clones from the PCR reads using MiXCR. TCRdb's processing, not the authors', yielded these V and J calls. The table shows tens of thousands of clones, with less than 25% occurring only once. Every patient underwent thyroid surgery untreated. Study-wide findings and caveats: Patients with malignant thyroid tumors reportedly had significantly higher TCR beta diversity than those with benign nodules, in blood and tumor.

At least ten counts were recorded for this clone. Its antigen remains unknown. CDR1 is LNHDA and CDR2 is SQIVND in the germline V gene (reference sequence). The V segment lost 5 bases and the J segment 5 bases; nucleotides outside the gene matches: 5. The CDR3 contains 14 residues. The TCR comes from a female donor with papillary thyroid cancer or a benign thyroid nodule (not recorded which). Some clones in this sample may be carry-over from other donors' samples. The chain has TRBV19 and TRBJ2-1, with 8 bases lining up with TRBD1. Sequenced: blood. For the CDR3, the DNA is TGTGCCAGTAGTGCCAGGGGGCTGCACAATGAGCAGTTCTTC. This sequence encodes CASSARGLHNEQFF.